The clone carrying this T cell receptor (beta chain) occurred a few times. V shed 0 bases and J 5 bases; nucleotides not matched to a gene: 6. The CDR3 runs 16 residues. Germline CDR1 is LGHNA and CDR2 is YSLEER. The data were obtained in a study of cytomegalovirus exposure and HLA in healthy donors. It was with 60 Vbeta and 13 Jbeta primers that the PCR ran. Data came from immunoSEQ multiplex PCR; TCRdb stores just in-frame clones and leaves some out. The sample carries 80,000 to 130,000 clones, 75% to 85% recorded once. The sequenced sample was PBMCs. The TCR comes from a woman aged 18-35 years in good health and CMV-seronegative. The V call is TRBV4-3, the J call TRBJ2-3; TRBD2 matches at 9 bases. CDR3 sequence reads: CASSQDLSSGVDTQYF. In DNA, the CDR3 is TGCGCCAGCAGCCAAGATTTGTCTAGCGGGGTAGATACGCAGTATTTT.